What follows are 8 T cell receptor beta chains derived from one specimen sequenced in a study of CD8 T cells in Susac syndrome. Reverse transcription of roughly 0.45 to 1 ug RNA was performed with random hexamers. TCRdb reanalysed the immunoSEQ multiplex PCR reads using MiXCR and keeps one entry per CDR3 protein. The repertoire holds about 70,000 distinct CDR3 sequences, with 85% to 95% as singletons. Sequencing used CD8+ T cells from PBMCs. These TCRs come from a human donor in good health.

The genes are TRBV29-1 and TRBJ1-4, with no clear D. The CDR3 spans 12 residues. CDR1 is SQVTM, CDR2 ANQGSEA, per germline. V was cut by 3 bases and J by 6 bases, with 8 bases left in between. CDR3 in DNA: TGCAGCGTTGAGGACCAGGATGAAAAACTGTTTTTT. Protein: CSVEDQDEKLFF.

The rearrangement joins TRBV4-1 to TRBJ2-7; the D gene is possibly TRBD2 (5 bases). The CDR3 runs to 15 residues. The ends were cut back, 4 bases at V and 2 bases at J, with 15 bases in the middle. Per the germline V gene, CDR1 is MGHRA and CDR2 is YSYEKL. The CDR3: CASSPRTDSTYEQYF. In DNA form, the CDR3 reads TGCGCCAGCAGCCCAAGGACGGACTCTACCTACGAGCAGTACTTC.

The chain is built from TRBV6-2 or TRBV6-3 and TRBJ2-7; D perhaps matches TRBD1 (6 bases). The CDR3 length is 14 residues. Germline assignment: CDR1 MNHEY and CDR2 SVGEGT. Trimming left V 0 bases short and J 2 bases short, with 8 bases between. CDR3 protein: CASSYSNRAYEQYF. In nucleotides, the CDR3 is TGTGCCAGCAGTTACTCGAACAGGGCCTACGAGCAGTACTTC.

The chain links TRBV4-1 to TRBJ1-5; tentative D call: TRBD1 (6 bases). CDR1 and CDR2 from the germline V gene are MGHRA and YSYEKL. This CDR3 spans 14 amino acids. With 2 bases removed from V and 4 bases from J, the gap between germline ends came to 9 bases. The CDR3 protein is CASSQPQGNQPQHF. Here the CDR3 DNA reads TGCGCCAGCAGCCAACCTCAGGGGAATCAGCCCCAGCATTTT.

The V gene is TRBV7-6, the J gene TRBJ2-3; tentatively, D is TRBD2 (5 bases). From germline, CDR1 is SGHVS and CDR2 FNYEAQ. The V gene lost 5 bases and the J gene lost 4 bases, with 13 bases spanning the gap. The CDR3 runs 14 residues. CDR3 sequence reads: CASSPTRTADTQYF. In DNA form, the CDR3 reads TGTGCCAGCAGCCCGACCCGGACTGCAGATACGCAGTATTTT.

The genes are TRBV29-1 and TRBJ1-1, with a weak D call TRBD1 (6 bases). CDR3 length: 14 residues. CDR1 is SQVTM, CDR2 ANQGSEA, per germline. Trimming pared 4 bases from V and 4 bases from J, leaving 16 bases between. CDR3: CSVAYRVVGTEAFF. The CDR3 region has the DNA TGCAGCGTTGCTTACAGGGTCGTTGGCACTGAAGCTTTCTTT.

This chain joins TRBV27 and TRBJ2-3, with D perhaps matching TRBD2 (5 bases). Deletions cut 4 bases from V and 13 bases from J, with 24 bases between. Per the germline V gene, CDR1 is MNHEY and CDR2 is SMNVEV (reference sequence). This CDR3 is 15 amino acids long. CDR3 residues: CASSSGSAPVRIEYF. The CDR3 DNA sequence: TGTGCCAGCAGTTCAGGTAGCGCGCCTGTTCGCATTGAGTATTTT.

This chain links TRBV4-3 with TRBJ1-3, with unresolved D. V shed 0 bases and J shed 4 bases, with 10 bases lying between them. The CDR3 is made up of 15 amino acids. The germline V gene encodes CDR1 LGHNA and CDR2 YSLEER. CDR3 DNA: TGCGCCAGCAGCCAAGATCGGGATACCGGAAACACCATATATTTT. As protein: CASSQDRDTGNTIYF.